These 26 T cell receptor beta chains were sequenced from one sample in a study of shared clonotypes between healthy human individuals. Some clones are missing from TCRdb's copy, which holds only in-frame ones; the method was immunoSEQ multiplex PCR. The sample has roughly 680,000 clones, 55% to 75% seen once. Sequencing was performed on memory CD4+ T cells sorted from blood. This sample's subset: CD45RA-negative fraction. Receptors originate from a woman aged 30 to 39 in good health.

This chain uses TRBV19 with TRBJ2-7; tentatively, D is TRBD1 or TRBD2 (5 bases each). Trimming stripped 6 bases from V and 2 bases from J, with 14 bases between. Germline V lookup: CDR1 LNHDA, CDR2 SQIVND (reference sequence). The CDR3 length is 14 residues. CDR3 nucleotides: TGTGCCAGTAGACCTCCGGGACCAACCTACGAGCAGTACTTC. As protein: CASRPPGPTYEQYF.

The chain joins TRBV11-2 to TRBJ2-1, with TRBD2 matching 9 bases. Looked up from germline, CDR1 is SGHAT and CDR2 is FQNNGV. Losses at the gene ends were 1 base for V and 4 bases for J; bases not matched to a gene: 2. The CDR3 has 15 amino acids. Here the CDR3 reads CASSLVAGVYNEQFF. The CDR3 DNA sequence: TGTGCCAGCAGCTTAGTAGCGGGAGTTTACAATGAGCAGTTCTTC.

V and J are TRBV5-5 and TRBJ1-1, with 7 bases matching TRBD1. The CDR3 runs to 13 residues. Losses at the gene ends were 6 bases for V and 3 bases for J; bases not matched to a gene: 5. The V gene's germline CDR1 is SGHKS and CDR2 YYEKEE (reference sequence). CDR3 amino acids: CASILQGDTEAFF. The CDR3 nucleotides are TGTGCCAGCATCCTCCAGGGGGACACTGAAGCTTTCTTT.

This chain connects TRBV5-1 to TRBJ2-5; 8 bases fit TRBD1. Unmatched junction bases numbered 0, after V lost 3 bases and J lost 2 bases. Germline loops: CDR1 SGHRS, CDR2 YFSETQ. The CDR3 length is 13 residues. DNA of the CDR3: TGCGCCAGCAGCTGGACAGGGCAAGAGACCCAGTACTTC. As protein: CASSWTGQETQYF.

In this sample, this clone turned up once. V gene TRBV6-1 combines with J gene TRBJ2-5; 7 positions agree with TRBD2. The closer fit of TRBJ2-7 to the DNA end suggests the J call may be wrong. This CDR3 comprises 15 residues. In germline, CDR1 is MNHNS, CDR2 SASEGT. CDR3 sequence (DNA): TGTGCCAGCAGTGAACCTAGCGGTAGCTCCTACGAGCAGTACTTC. It specifies CASSEPSGSSYEQYF.

The chain couples TRBV6-1 to TRBJ2-3; 9 bases are shared with TRBD2. Germline V gene lookup returns CDR1 MNHNS and CDR2 SASEGT. The V and J ends lost 1 base and 1 base, in that order; junction bases with no gene match: 3. This CDR3 is 16 amino acids long. CDR3 DNA sequence: TGTGCCAGCAGTGAAGGGGCTAGCGGGGGCACAGATACGCAGTATTTT. Translation gives CASSEGASGGTDTQYF.

This clone was observed a single time. The CDR3 DNA sequence: TGTGCCAGTAGTATAGCGGCCGGGACAGGGGGTTACAATGAGCAGTTCTTC. Translated, it gives CASSIAAGTGGYNEQFF. The chain carries TRBV19 and TRBJ2-1; TRBD1 aligns across 11 bases. After removal of 1 base from V and 4 bases from J, the junction contained 6 bases not matched to a gene. The CDR3 contains 17 residues. CDR1 and CDR2 from the germline V gene are LNHDA and SQIVND (reference sequence).

The sample holds a few counts of this clone. The CDR3 loop is CASSLSAGGNEQFF. The CDR3 DNA is TGTGCCAGCAGCTTGTCAGCGGGAGGCAATGAGCAGTTCTTC. The chain joins TRBV11-2 to TRBJ2-1, with 9 bases identical to TRBD2. Germline-derived CDR1 and CDR2 are SGHAT and FQNNGV. The CDR3 loop spans 14 amino acids. V lost 3 bases to trimming and J lost 6 bases; unmatched junction nucleotides: 3.

The chain uses TRBV20-1 and TRBJ2-2; D not certain. CDR1 is DFQATT, CDR2 SNEGSKA, per germline (reference sequence). The CDR3 runs 11 residues. V was clipped by 4 bases and J by 5 bases, with 5 bases between them. The CDR3 region has the DNA TGCAGTGCTACCAAGACCGGGGAGCTGTTTTTT. This codes for CSATKTGELFF.

This clone was seen only once. This sequence joins TRBV19 and TRBJ1-1; TRBD1 agrees at 10 bases. Germline trimming cut 5 bases from V and 1 base from J; bases unmatched to any gene: 10. CDR1 is LNHDA and CDR2 is SQIVND in the germline V gene (reference sequence). This CDR3 is built from 17 residues. The CDR3 loop is CASSVGDRGAGNTEAFF. CDR3 DNA sequence: TGTGCCAGTAGTGTCGGGGACAGGGGCGCAGGGAACACTGAAGCTTTCTTT.

The rearrangement links TRBV19 to TRBJ1-1; D might be TRBD1 (5 bases). V lost 11 bases and J 2 bases, leaving 9 bases between the germline ends. Looked up from germline, CDR1 is LNHDA and CDR2 is SQIVND (reference sequence). This CDR3 contains 11 residues. As DNA, the CDR3 is TGTGCCGCTGGGGGTAACACTGAAGCTTTCTTT. Translation gives CAAGGNTEAFF. Looking up the rest from reference TRBV19 and TRBJ1-1 gives the full variable domain: DGGITQSPKYLFRKEGQNVTLSCEQNLNHDAMYWYRQDPGQGLRLIYYSQIVNDFQKGDIAEGYSVSREKKESFPLTVTSAQKNPTAFYLCAAGGNTEAFFGQGTRLTVV.

The chain carries TRBV7-2 and TRBJ2-1; D gene ambiguous. The V end was cut by 5 bases, the J end by 4 bases, with 9 bases between. Germline V gives CDR1 SGHTA, CDR2 FQGNSA. There are 13 residues in the CDR3. The CDR3 region is CASSPAKYNEQFF. Here the CDR3 DNA reads TGTGCCAGCAGCCCTGCTAAATACAATGAGCAGTTCTTC.

The DNA of the CDR3 is TGCAGCGTCGGGACGCCGACCTACAATGAGCAGTTCTTC. Encoded protein: CSVGTPTYNEQFF. The gene calls are TRBV29-1 and TRBJ2-1, with D perhaps TRBD1 or TRBD2 (5 bases each). The V end lost 6 bases, the J end lost 2 bases, and 11 bases lay between the germline ends. Germline V gene data show CDR1 as SQVTM and CDR2 as ANQGSEA. This CDR3 contains 13 residues.

The chain uses TRBV11-3 and TRBJ1-1; D is possibly TRBD1 (6 bases). The CDR3 runs 13 residues. From germline, CDR1 is SGHNT and CDR2 YENEEA. Trimming removed 3 bases at V and 4 bases at J, with 9 bases between. This chain's CDR3 is CASSFGTSTEAFF. As DNA, the CDR3 is TGTGCCAGCAGCTTTGGGACATCCACTGAAGCTTTCTTT.

This chain connects TRBV6-1 to TRBJ1-1; unclear D gene. Germline V gene lookup returns CDR1 MNHNS and CDR2 SASEGT. V lost 10 bases, J lost 2 bases, and 17 bases lay in between. There are 14 residues in the CDR3. CDR3 DNA: TGTGCCATCTCACTCACGACGGGTAACACTGAAGCTTTCTTT. Protein sequence: CAISLTTGNTEAFF.

The chain has TRBV28 and TRBJ2-3, with a tentative D call TRBD1 (5 bases). This CDR3 is 15 amino acids long. The V gene's germline CDR1 is MDHEN and CDR2 SYDVKM. Between the trimmed V and J ends, which lost 1 base and 3 bases, there was a span of 11 bases. The CDR3 protein is CASSLFRAGTDTQYF. The CDR3 DNA follows: TGTGCCAGCAGTTTATTCAGGGCCGGGACAGATACGCAGTATTTT.

This chain links TRBV27 with TRBJ2-7; the match to TRBD1 covers 10 bases. V dropped 3 bases and J dropped 3; count of bases not matched to a gene: 2. Germline V gives CDR1 MNHEY, CDR2 SMNVEV (reference sequence). The CDR3 length is 14 residues. The CDR3 loop reads CASSFRDRGYEQYF. CDR3 nucleotide sequence: TGTGCCAGCAGTTTCCGGGACAGGGGCTACGAGCAGTACTTC.

This chain joins TRBV21-1 and TRBJ2-7. TRBV21-1 is annotated as a pseudogene. The CDR3 has 13 residues. Here the CDR3 DNA reads TGTGCCAGCAGCAAAGTTGACCCGTACGAGCAGTACTTC. This gives the protein CASSKVDPYEQYF.

This clone has a handful of counts. V usage is TRBV6-6 and J usage is TRBJ1-2; TRBD1 aligns across 9 bases. V was pared by 7 bases and J by 8 bases, with 14 bases of the junction left unmatched. The CDR3 has 15 residues. Germline V gene data show CDR1 as MNHNY and CDR2 as SVGAGI (reference sequence). The CDR3 coding sequence is TGTGCCAGCACCCCAGCCACGACAGGGGGGGCGGGCTACACCTTC. Protein sequence: CASTPATTGGAGYTF.

This chain uses TRBV15 with TRBJ2-1; TRBD2 aligns across 14 bases. CDR3 length: 17 amino acids. Germline-derived CDR1 and CDR2 are LNHNV and YYDKDF (reference sequence). The junction had 5 bases not matched to a gene; V was cut back by 0 bases and J by 7 bases. The CDR3 sequence is CATSRDIGTSGSNEQFF. The CDR3 DNA sequence: TGTGCCACCAGCAGAGATATTGGGACTAGCGGGAGTAATGAGCAGTTCTTC.

V is TRBV6-1 and J is TRBJ2-7; 7 nucleotides line up with TRBD2. Germline V lookup: CDR1 MNHNS, CDR2 SASEGT. With 5 bases clipped from V and 3 bases from J, the junction kept 4 bases outside the gene matches. CDR3 size: 13 residues. CDR3 amino acids: CASSLADLYEQYF. CDR3 nucleotide sequence: TGTGCCAGCAGTCTAGCGGACCTCTACGAGCAGTACTTC.

The rearrangement joins TRBV6-9 to TRBJ2-7; 14 bases align to TRBD2. The CDR3 length is 16 residues. Germline lookup yields CDR1 MNHGY and CDR2 SVAAGI. Germline trimming cut 9 bases from V and 4 bases from J; bases unmatched to any gene: 11. The CDR3 DNA is TGTGCCAGTTACAGGGCCGGGACTAGCGGGAGTTACGAGCAGTACTTC. It specifies CASYRAGTSGSYEQYF.

The rearrangement joins TRBV19 to TRBJ2-1, with 9 bases fitting TRBD2. Germline-derived CDR1 and CDR2 are LNHDA and SQIVND (reference sequence). The CDR3 extends over 15 amino acids. Trimming cost V 11 bases and J 7 bases; bases outside gene matches: 15. The CDR3 nucleotides read TGTGCCTCCCATCCGGTAGCGGGAGCAATTAATGAGCAGTTCTTC. Its protein is CASHPVAGAINEQFF.

The V gene is TRBV28, the J gene TRBJ2-3; D is possibly TRBD1 (6 bases). CDR1 is MDHEN, CDR2 SYDVKM, per germline. Deletions cut 2 bases from V and 3 bases from J, with 12 bases between. This CDR3 is 15 amino acids long. CDR3 in DNA: TGTGCCAGCAGTTTACGAGGGGGTAGGACAGATACGCAGTATTTT. It is translated as CASSLRGGRTDTQYF. Full variable domain (rest looked up from reference TRBV28 and TRBJ2-3): DVKVTQSSRYLVKRTGEKVFLECVQDMDHENMFWYRQDPGLGLRLIYFSYDVKMKEKGDIPEGYSVSREKKERFSLILESASTNQTSMYLCASSLRGGRTDTQYFGPGTRLTVL.

This clone was picked up many times. J is TRBJ2-7 and V is TRBV27, with 13 bases matching TRBD2. CDR1 MNHEY and CDR2 SMNVEV come from the germline V gene (reference sequence). The CDR3 is 16 residues long. After removal of 5 bases from V and 3 bases from J, the junction contained 7 bases not matched to a gene. The CDR3 is CASSRTSGSWNYEQYF. In DNA form, the CDR3 reads TGTGCCAGCAGTCGGACTAGCGGGAGCTGGAACTACGAGCAGTACTTC.

The J gene is TRBJ1-5, the V gene TRBV11-2; TRBD1 might be the D (6 bases). Trimming took 0 bases from V and 7 from J, leaving 13 bases between them. The CDR3 contains 15 residues. The V gene's germline CDR1 is SGHAT and CDR2 FQNNGV. CDR3 nucleotides: TGTGCCAGCAGCTTAGATCTCCAGGGGCGACAGCCCCAGCATTTT. Translated, it gives CASSLDLQGRQPQHF.